A selection of T cell receptor beta chains follows, all from one sample in a study of quantifying T cell responses using KT2 cells. TCRdb re-called the UMI-ligation and nested PCR reads through MiXCR, storing one row per CDR3 protein. The data contain tens of thousands of distinct CDR3 sequences, roughly 8% of them singletons. The specimen was PBMCs spiked with cells of the T cell clone KT2. The receptors here all came from a human donor. CDR3s include the opening cysteine and the closing phenylalanine or tryptophan.

j_call v_call cdr3_aa
TRBJ2-7 TRBV7-2 CASSLGGRAPYEQYF
TRBJ2-5 TRBV5-4 CASSARTRQETQYF
TRBJ2-7 TRBV28 CASSHRPYEQYF
TRBJ2-7 TRBV25-1 CASSGHAYEQYF
TRBJ1-2 TRBV11-2 CASSLPYRGYTF
TRBJ2-3 TRBV20-1 CSARRASGVPGTDTQYF
TRBJ1-1 TRBV6-2/TRBV6-3 CASSYGGTRTEAFF
TRBJ2-7 TRBV20-1 CSAKAGANSYEQYF
TRBJ1-1 TRBV27 CASKQVVNTEAFF
TRBJ2-1 TRBV20-1 CSAHNRGSSYNEQFF
TRBJ1-1 TRBV20-1 CSASTPQTEAFF
TRBJ2-1 TRBV5-5 CASSPIPLAGGQNEQFF
TRBJ2-2 TRBV7-3 CASSLNSGTASGELFF
TRBJ2-1 TRBV20-1 CSVGTSGKNEQFF
TRBJ1-5 TRBV2 CASSEAWAGGNQPQHF
TRBJ1-1 TRBV6-2/TRBV6-3 CASSPFGQTMNTEAFF
TRBJ1-2 TRBV3-1 CASSQDRTGSSGYTF
TRBJ1-6 TRBV16 CASSQQGNSPLHF
TRBJ1-1 TRBV28 CASRLRQHMNTEAFF
TRBJ2-7 TRBV6-1 CASSEVRRFPYEQYF